The rows below give T cell receptor beta chains drawn from one sample of a study of cytomegalovirus exposure and HLA in healthy donors. TCRdb's copy holds only in-frame clones and misses some; the assay was immunoSEQ multiplex PCR. This table holds 100,000 to 150,000 clones, more than 15% found once. The material sequenced was PBMCs. The receptors originated from a female donor in good health and CMV-seropositive. The CDR3 runs from the conserved cysteine through the conserved F or W. Fields, in order: V gene, D gene, J gene, clone size, CDR3 DNA, CDR3 protein. The D gene is left open where the match is weak. Only some rows state a clone size, as once, few, many or a class for expanded clones.

v_gene: TRBV19
d_gene: -
j_gene: TRBJ1-3
abundance: few
CDR3nt: TGTGCCAGTAGTGGAGAGCGCCTAGGTGGAAACACCATATATTTT
CDR3aa: CASSGERLGGNTIYF

v_gene: TRBV5-1
d_gene: TRBD1
j_gene: TRBJ1-6
abundance: -
CDR3nt: TGCGCCAGCAGCTGGGGGACAGGCGATGCTGCACCCCTCCACTTT
CDR3aa: CASSWGTGDAAPLHF

v_gene: TRBV27
d_gene: -
j_gene: TRBJ2-7
abundance: few
CDR3nt: TGTGCCAGCAGTTTACGGTTCTCCTACGAGCAGTACTTC
CDR3aa: CASSLRFSYEQYF

v_gene: TRBV7-9
d_gene: TRBD1
j_gene: TRBJ1-2
abundance: few
CDR3nt: TGTGCCAGCAGCCTGACGACCCGACAGGGGGACTATGGCTACACCTTC
CDR3aa: CASSLTTRQGDYGYTF

v_gene: TRBV29-1
d_gene: TRBD1
j_gene: TRBJ2-5
abundance: few
CDR3nt: TGCAGCTTTCGGACAGGGTTCGAGACCCAGTACTTC
CDR3aa: CSFRTGFETQYF

v_gene: TRBV7-2
d_gene: -
j_gene: TRBJ1-1
abundance: -
CDR3nt: TGTGCCAGCACTCCGACAGGAATGAACACTGAAGCTTTCTTT
CDR3aa: CASTPTGMNTEAFF

v_gene: TRBV6-5
d_gene: -
j_gene: TRBJ2-5
abundance: few
CDR3nt: TGTGCCAGCAGTTATGGGGGGGGCGTGATGGGGGAGACCCAGTACTTC
CDR3aa: CASSYGGGVMGETQYF

v_gene: TRBV5-4
d_gene: TRBD1
j_gene: TRBJ2-1
abundance: few
CDR3nt: TGTGCCAGTCCGACAGGGCCTGGGGATGAGCAGTTCTTC
CDR3aa: CASPTGPGDEQFF

v_gene: TRBV12-5
d_gene: -
j_gene: TRBJ2-6
abundance: -
CDR3nt: TGTGCTAGTGGCCAGGCAGGGTCTGCAAGCTCTGGGGCCAACGTCCTGACTTTC
CDR3aa: CASGQAGSASSGANVLTF

v_gene: TRBV5-6
d_gene: -
j_gene: TRBJ2-7
abundance: -
CDR3nt: TGTGCCAGCAGCTTGGGAAGGGGCGGGATGTCGGGGGAGCAGTACTTC
CDR3aa: CASSLGRGGMSGEQYF

v_gene: TRBV19
d_gene: -
j_gene: TRBJ2-7
abundance: once
CDR3nt: TGTGCCAGTAGTAGTGCAGGGTCCTACGAGCAGTACTTC
CDR3aa: CASSSAGSYEQYF

v_gene: TRBV5-1
d_gene: TRBD1
j_gene: TRBJ1-2
abundance: -
CDR3nt: TGCGCCAGCAGCTTCGGGACAGGGGATAACTATGGCTACACCTTC
CDR3aa: CASSFGTGDNYGYTF

v_gene: TRBV11-3
d_gene: -
j_gene: TRBJ2-1
abundance: -
CDR3nt: TGTGCCAGCAGCTTAGCTACCTACAATGAGCAGTTCTTC
CDR3aa: CASSLATYNEQFF

v_gene: TRBV5-6
d_gene: -
j_gene: TRBJ2-1
abundance: few
CDR3nt: TGTGCCAGCAGCTTAGAGGGAGTTCGCTCCTACAATGAGCAGTTCTTC
CDR3aa: CASSLEGVRSYNEQFF

v_gene: TRBV15
d_gene: -
j_gene: TRBJ2-7
abundance: few
CDR3nt: TGTGCCACCAGCGGGGACATCCGATACGAGCAGTACTTC
CDR3aa: CATSGDIRYEQYF

v_gene: TRBV5-4
d_gene: -
j_gene: TRBJ2-2
abundance: -
CDR3nt: TGTGCCAGCAGCGCCGACTTAGCCGCCACCGGGGAGCTGTTTTTT
CDR3aa: CASSADLAATGELFF

v_gene: TRBV7-2
d_gene: -
j_gene: TRBJ2-1
abundance: -
CDR3nt: TGTGCCAGCAGCGAAACCGACAGCTCCTACAATGAGCAGTTCTTC
CDR3aa: CASSETDSSYNEQFF

v_gene: TRBV2
d_gene: TRBD2
j_gene: TRBJ2-1
abundance: few
CDR3nt: TGTGCCAGCAGGGCCGACAGCGGGGGCTACAATGAGCAGTTCTTC
CDR3aa: CASRADSGGYNEQFF

v_gene: TRBV7-2
d_gene: TRBD2
j_gene: TRBJ2-5
abundance: once
CDR3nt: TGTGCCAGCAGCTCCTATCTAGCGGGGGAAGAGACCCAGTACTTC
CDR3aa: CASSSYLAGEETQYF

v_gene: TRBV10-1
d_gene: -
j_gene: TRBJ1-1
abundance: -
CDR3nt: TGCGCCAGCAGTGATTGGTACACAGAAGCTTTCTTT
CDR3aa: CASSDWYTEAFF

v_gene: TRBV5-6
d_gene: -
j_gene: TRBJ1-4
abundance: -
CDR3nt: TGTGCCAGCAGTCTGTCGGGGAGGTATGAAAAACTGTTTTTT
CDR3aa: CASSLSGRYEKLFF

v_gene: TRBV2
d_gene: -
j_gene: TRBJ1-5
abundance: few
CDR3nt: TGTGCCAGCGGGATAAGGGGCGGCCAGCCCCAGCATTTT
CDR3aa: CASGIRGGQPQHF

v_gene: TRBV6-5
d_gene: -
j_gene: TRBJ2-4
abundance: few
CDR3nt: TGTGCCAGCAGGACATCAGGGGGGAAGGACATTCAGTACTTC
CDR3aa: CASRTSGGKDIQYF

v_gene: TRBV25-1
d_gene: -
j_gene: TRBJ1-1
abundance: -
CDR3nt: TGTGCCAGCAGTGAATGGGGGGGGCGTATAAGGGCTTTCTTT
CDR3aa: CASSEWGGRIRAFF

v_gene: TRBV27
d_gene: TRBD2
j_gene: TRBJ2-1
abundance: -
CDR3nt: TGTGCCAGCAGTTTAACGGGGGGCTCCTACAATGAGCAGTTCTTC
CDR3aa: CASSLTGGSYNEQFF

v_gene: TRBV18
d_gene: TRBD1
j_gene: TRBJ1-2
abundance: few
CDR3nt: TGTGCCAGCTCCGGAGGGGGCGATGATGGCTACACCTTC
CDR3aa: CASSGGGDDGYTF

v_gene: TRBV19
d_gene: TRBD2
j_gene: TRBJ2-6
abundance: few
CDR3nt: TGTGCCAGTAAGCGGACTAGCGGCGACTCTGGGGCCAACGTCCTGACTTTC
CDR3aa: CASKRTSGDSGANVLTF

v_gene: TRBV28
d_gene: -
j_gene: TRBJ1-1
abundance: -
CDR3nt: TGTGCCAGCAGTTTGAGGACAGAGAAAGCTTTCTTT
CDR3aa: CASSLRTEKAFF

v_gene: TRBV30
d_gene: -
j_gene: TRBJ1-4
abundance: -
CDR3nt: TGTGCCTGGAGGGATCGGGTGCTTACTAATGAAAAACTGTTTTTT
CDR3aa: CAWRDRVLTNEKLFF

v_gene: TRBV7-3
d_gene: -
j_gene: TRBJ2-3
abundance: -
CDR3nt: TGTGCCAGCAGCTTGGACTCCGCGGCAGATACGCAGTATTTT
CDR3aa: CASSLDSAADTQYF

v_gene: TRBV7-8
d_gene: -
j_gene: TRBJ2-5
abundance: once
CDR3nt: TGTGCCAGCAGCTTAATGGACTATTTCCAAGAGACCCAGTACTTC
CDR3aa: CASSLMDYFQETQYF

v_gene: TRBV6-5
d_gene: TRBD2
j_gene: TRBJ2-5
abundance: -
CDR3nt: TGTGCCAGCAGTTACTTAGCGGGGGGGTACCAAGAGACCCAGTACTTC
CDR3aa: CASSYLAGGYQETQYF

v_gene: TRBV29-1
d_gene: -
j_gene: TRBJ2-1
abundance: -
CDR3nt: TGCAGCGTTGGGGGGCAGGCCTACAATGAGCAGTTCTTC
CDR3aa: CSVGGQAYNEQFF

v_gene: TRBV7-6
d_gene: TRBD2
j_gene: TRBJ2-1
abundance: few
CDR3nt: TGTGCCAGCAGCTACACCTGGGGGGGTGAGCAGTTCTTC
CDR3aa: CASSYTWGGEQFF

v_gene: TRBV4-1
d_gene: TRBD1
j_gene: TRBJ1-4
abundance: -
CDR3nt: TGCGCCAGCAGCCAACTCACAGGGGTCCCCAGCGAAAAACTGTTTTTT
CDR3aa: CASSQLTGVPSEKLFF

v_gene: TRBV28
d_gene: TRBD1
j_gene: TRBJ1-2
abundance: once
CDR3nt: TGTGCCAGCAGTTTGGACAGGGACTACTACACCTTC
CDR3aa: CASSLDRDYYTF

v_gene: TRBV9
d_gene: TRBD1
j_gene: TRBJ1-4
abundance: -
CDR3nt: TGTGCCAGCAGCGTAGCCCAGGGGGAAGAAAAACTGTTTTTT
CDR3aa: CASSVAQGEEKLFF

v_gene: TRBV13
d_gene: -
j_gene: TRBJ2-3
abundance: few
CDR3nt: TGTGCCAGCAGCTTAGGTGACACTAGCACAGATACGCAGTATTTT
CDR3aa: CASSLGDTSTDTQYF

v_gene: TRBV4-1
d_gene: -
j_gene: TRBJ2-7
abundance: few
CDR3nt: TGCGCCAGCAGCCAAGATCGGGTGGGCAGGGCCCTTTACGAGCAGTACTTC
CDR3aa: CASSQDRVGRALYEQYF

v_gene: TRBV28
d_gene: -
j_gene: TRBJ2-2
abundance: -
CDR3nt: TGTGCCAGCCTCCGGGTTTGGAACACCGGGGAGCTGTTTTTT
CDR3aa: CASLRVWNTGELFF

v_gene: TRBV27
d_gene: -
j_gene: TRBJ2-2
abundance: few
CDR3nt: TGTGCCAGCAGTTTAAGAGCTCTTGAGAACACCGGGGAGCTGTTTTTT
CDR3aa: CASSLRALENTGELFF

v_gene: TRBV5-4
d_gene: -
j_gene: TRBJ2-7
abundance: few
CDR3nt: TGTGCCAGCAGCTTGGGCCGGGGCGGGACCTCTTACGAGCAGTACTTC
CDR3aa: CASSLGRGGTSYEQYF

v_gene: TRBV28
d_gene: TRBD2
j_gene: TRBJ2-7
abundance: few
CDR3nt: TGTGCCAGCAGTTTGACTAGCGGGCGAGAGCAGTACTTC
CDR3aa: CASSLTSGREQYF

v_gene: TRBV9
d_gene: -
j_gene: TRBJ1-1
abundance: few
CDR3nt: TGTGCCAGCAGCGTAGCTGGGGAGAGCACTGAAGCTTTCTTT
CDR3aa: CASSVAGESTEAFF

v_gene: TRBV7-9
d_gene: -
j_gene: TRBJ2-2
abundance: -
CDR3nt: TGTGCCAGCAGCTGGGGGGAGATGAACACCGGGGAGCTGTTTTTT
CDR3aa: CASSWGEMNTGELFF

v_gene: TRBV7-8
d_gene: TRBD1
j_gene: TRBJ1-2
abundance: -
CDR3nt: TGTGCCAGCAGCTTCCCAGGGGGCATCGGTGGCTACACCTTC
CDR3aa: CASSFPGGIGGYTF

v_gene: TRBV5-1
d_gene: -
j_gene: TRBJ2-5
abundance: -
CDR3nt: TGCGCCAGCAGCTTGGCTGGCACACAACAAGAGACCCAGTACTTC
CDR3aa: CASSLAGTQQETQYF

v_gene: TRBV9
d_gene: -
j_gene: TRBJ1-1
abundance: -
CDR3nt: TGTGCCAGCAGCGCCCAGGTTTTTGACACTGAAGCTTTCTTT
CDR3aa: CASSAQVFDTEAFF

v_gene: TRBV5-4
d_gene: TRBD2
j_gene: TRBJ2-3
abundance: -
CDR3nt: TGTGCCAGCAGCTGGGGGGGACTAGCCCTCACAGATACGCAGTATTTT
CDR3aa: CASSWGGLALTDTQYF

v_gene: TRBV7-9
d_gene: -
j_gene: TRBJ2-4
abundance: -
CDR3nt: TGTGCCAGCAGCTTAGCTATAGCCAAAAACATTCAGTACTTC
CDR3aa: CASSLAIAKNIQYF

v_gene: TRBV30
d_gene: TRBD2
j_gene: TRBJ2-7
abundance: -
CDR3nt: TGTGCCTGGATAGCAACTAGCGGGAGTGGCGAGCAGTACTTC
CDR3aa: CAWIATSGSGEQYF

v_gene: TRBV4-2
d_gene: -
j_gene: TRBJ1-5
abundance: few
CDR3nt: TGTGCCAGCAGCCAAGATGAGTCCCGGACGGGATATAGCAATCAGCCCCAGCATTTT
CDR3aa: CASSQDESRTGYSNQPQHF

v_gene: TRBV7-6
d_gene: TRBD2
j_gene: TRBJ2-3
abundance: -
CDR3nt: TGTGCCAGCAGACGTACTAGCGGTAGCACAGATACGCAGTATTTT
CDR3aa: CASRRTSGSTDTQYF

v_gene: TRBV18
d_gene: TRBD2
j_gene: TRBJ2-1
abundance: -
CDR3nt: TGTGCCAGCTCACAGACCCGCGGACTAGCGGGAGGGGTTGTTGAGCAGTTCTTC
CDR3aa: CASSQTRGLAGGVVEQFF

v_gene: TRBV7-8
d_gene: -
j_gene: TRBJ2-7
abundance: -
CDR3nt: TGTGCCAGCAGCTTTCAGGGCACCCAGCAGTACTTC
CDR3aa: CASSFQGTQQYF